What follows describes a single T cell receptor (beta chain). Its antigen remains unknown. This sample was included in a study of cytomegalovirus exposure and HLA in healthy donors. Study-level information: Out of 150 million to 200 million T cells, an earlier analysis found roughly 110 million unique TCR beta sequences in total.

Regarding the study as a whole: There were 164 TCR beta chains listed as cytomegalovirus-associated. Data from an earlier analysis indicated that most TCR beta V segments were productive either about 90% or about 30% of the time. Prediction of most subjects' HLA-A and HLA-B alleles by TCR beta sequences was reportedly accurate.

The germline gives CDR1 MDHEN, CDR2 SYDVKM. Trimming took 8 bases from V and 1 from J, leaving 15 bases between them. The CDR3 has 15 residues. PCR employed 60 Vbeta and 13 Jbeta primers. Produced via immunoSEQ multiplex PCR; TCRdb's table is partial and in-frame only. The specimen's table records 50,000 to 60,000 clones. Sequences were obtained from PBMCs. The sequence came from a woman aged 45-65 years in good health and CMV-seropositive. The V and J genes are TRBV28 and TRBJ1-5; TRBD1 is a possible D gene (5 bases). For the CDR3, the DNA is TGTGCCAGCCGCGTGGGGGGTGGAAGCAATCAGCCCCAGCATTTT. Encoded protein: CASRVGGGSNQPQHF.